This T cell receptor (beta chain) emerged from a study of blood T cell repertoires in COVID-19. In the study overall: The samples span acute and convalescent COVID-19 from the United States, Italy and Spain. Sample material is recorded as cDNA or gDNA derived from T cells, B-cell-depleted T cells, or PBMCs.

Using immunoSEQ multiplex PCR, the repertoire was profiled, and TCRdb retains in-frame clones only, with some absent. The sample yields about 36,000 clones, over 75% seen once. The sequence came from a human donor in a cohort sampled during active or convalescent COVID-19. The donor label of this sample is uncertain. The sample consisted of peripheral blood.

As DNA, the CDR3 is TGTGCCAGCAGTGAGAGGACAGGGGGGTCGGGTGAGCAGTTCTTC. It encodes CASSERTGGSGEQFF. The chain employs TRBV2 and TRBJ2-1; TRBD1 matches at 10 bases. CDR3 length: 15 amino acids. With V trimmed by 3 bases and J by 9 bases, 8 bases remained unmatched. Germline V gene data show CDR1 as SNHLY and CDR2 as FYNNEI.